This T cell receptor (beta chain) was captured in a study of cytomegalovirus exposure and HLA in healthy donors (dated by TCRdb to 2017 to 2019). Concerning the study at large: According to an earlier analysis of around 600 of the donors, some 180 million T cells yielded some 120 million unique TCR beta sequences and about 280 Gb of sequence data. To study patterns of TCR occurrence, a later analysis re-analyzed previously published TCR beta repertoires from several hundred donors and added high-resolution HLA genotyping. Class I and class II HLA loci were covered by the typing at four-digit resolution. Donor age, sex, ethnicity and CMV serostatus were compiled alongside the repertoire data. An earlier analysis of more than 450 of the donors used high-throughput TCR beta sequencing to judge whether each TCR beta V gene segment behaved as functional or pseudogenic. A later genetic analysis took genome-wide SNP genotypes for about three fifths of the 666 donors and used that subset as a discovery cohort. Along with the roughly 670-subject first cohort, a separate validation cohort of over 90 different subjects was used. Every discovery cohort repertoire had been produced on one sequencing platform. The number of typed donors differed by locus: about 620-630 for A, B, C, DRB1 and DQB1; 522 for DQA1; 606 for DPA1; and about 450 for DPB1. Rather than drawing on any new phenotypic data, the later analysis identified candidate immune exposures from TCR beta sequences and the way those sequences occurred across donors. Using immunosequencing, the study profiled T cell repertoires from about 610 subjects and related those repertoires to cytomegalovirus serostatus. An early release covering roughly 600 HLA-typed donors comprised approximately 290 gigabases of sequencing data and about 90 million unique TCR sequences. Among around 400 genotyped donors of the cohort, an average of around 240,000 unique TCR beta nucleotide sequences was sequenced per donor, of which approximately 18% were non-productive. Of the roughly 400 genotyped donors, less than 85% were placed in the genetic ancestry cluster associated with self-reported Caucasian donors. The study aimed to test whether cataloging public T cell receptors could reveal signatures of past pathogen exposure. The study combined high-throughput TCR immunosequencing, statistical association of individual TCRs with disease status, and machine learning to predict cytomegalovirus infection status. About five DR-DQ haplotypes were treated as single units for association and clustering because of strong linkage in the cohort.

The cysteine opens and the phenylalanine closes a CDR3 of 15 amino acids. The entry retains the CDR3 DNA only, 45 bases that are in frame from base 1. The germline V gene sets CDR1 to MNHEY and CDR2 to SVGAGI. Ends trimmed: V by 6 bases, J by 5 bases; bases unmatched to a gene: 10. This clone was counted once. The antigen it recognizes is unknown. Base qualities are not provided; no much larger clone lies one nucleotide away. Study-level results and caveats: HLA typing was unavailable for some donors at each locus, so association tests used only the typed subset. In an earlier analysis of some 640 of the donors, most TCR beta V segments were observed in productive rearrangements about 87% or about 30% of the time, broadly matching IMGT annotations. Because the 87-base-pair reads could not distinguish some IMGT-functional V segments, including TRBV6-2 and TRBV6-3, those segments were excluded. Most TCR sequences were observed very rarely across donors, whereas some public TCRs were present in many individuals. Compared with the roughly 700-donor mean, donors in an Asian-associated ancestry cluster had fewer N-insertions in productive TCRs, according to a later genetic analysis. Correlated functional status among segregating V segments might be attributable to linkage disequilibrium, but an unknown experimental factor could not be ruled out. A further reported finding was that TCR beta sequences accurately predicted the HLA-A and HLA-B alleles for most subjects in the first cohort. The sequencing pipeline was judged likely to have produced a cluster of highly shared sequence variants as a technical artifact. A later analysis reported that several top co-occurrence clusters appeared linked to parvovirus B19, influenza, CMV and Epstein-Barr virus. A later analysis found that HLA-associated TCR beta chains were more clonally expanded and had lower generation probabilities than equally common non-associated chains. The classifier was reported to diagnose cytomegalovirus status with high specificity and sensitivity in both the original and validation cohorts. Only TCR beta chains were sequenced in this cohort, and the absence of alpha or paired-chain data limited detectable features. Some 16 rarely observed V segments, including chromosome 9 orphons, were excluded from the earlier analysis of just under 600 of the donors because counts were too low. The authors suggested that the approach could potentially be generalized to other disease states and immunological phenotypes. Presence/absence analyses assumed roughly uniform sequencing depth across donors, an assumption that may not hold. A few of the identified cytomegalovirus-associated TCR beta chains were confirmed in vitro to be specific for cytomegalovirus antigens. In a later analysis, most CMV-associated TCR beta chains were found to appear HLA-restricted, with HLA associations seemingly driven largely by CMV exposure. According to a later analysis, TCR association rates differed among HLA loci, with DRB1 alleles showing the most associated TCRs and HLA-C alleles showing the fewest. For the cohort, immune exposure information was limited to CMV serostatus. At a false discovery rate of 0.05, a later analysis linked 15,000 to 20,000 TCR beta sequences to specific HLA alleles. In a later genetic analysis, a missense DCLRE1C variant was associated with V-gene and J-gene trimming of TCR beta chains, and the association was replicated in an independent cohort. In the study, 164 TCR beta chains were listed as associated with cytomegalovirus. When HLA alleles, especially DR and DQ, strongly co-occurred, TCR associations were difficult to assign to individual alleles.

Libraries were prepared through the immunoSEQ multiplex PCR assay. For the multiplex PCR, a mixture combining 60 forward primers for TCR Vbeta segments and 13 reverse primers for TCR Jbeta segments was used. A multiplex PCR assay on genomic DNA amplified the CDR3 region of rearranged TCR beta genes. Amplified TCR beta libraries were sequenced as 87-base-pair reads on the Illumina HiSeq System. In the source study's methods: Across the 500 to 750 repertoires, a later analysis counted approximately 83 million unique TCR beta chains, some 11 million of which were shared by at least two donors. To remove PCR and sequencing errors, raw reads were error-corrected and collapsed into unique sequences using a nearest-neighbor algorithm that merged closely related sequences. Alignment of CDR3 sequences to IMGT reference sequences was used to assign V, D and J gene segments. For a sequence to be retained, a match of at least six nucleotides was required to both a V gene segment and a J gene segment. A rearrangement counted as productive if the CDR3 had no stop codons and remained in frame with V and J, and every other rearrangement counted as non-productive. CDR3 was defined according to IMGT convention as the region running from the second conserved V-encoded cysteine to the conserved J-encoded phenylalanine. Sequences without an unambiguous match to a single V gene segment were excluded from the earlier analysis of about 630 of the donors. In an earlier analysis of 587 of the donors, V segments were called functional above 56.7% productive rearrangements and were called segregating when the between-donor standard deviation exceeded 5%. A statistical classification framework was built for diagnosing cytomegalovirus status from the catalog of TCR beta chain sequences. In a later analysis, V and J genes were assigned by comparing TCR nucleotide sequences against IMGT/GENE-DB human TR gene sequences. The TCRdist pipeline was used in a later analysis to assign CDR3 sequences and most-parsimonious VDJ recombination scenarios. A later analysis defined each TCR beta chain by its CDR3 amino acid sequence plus V-gene family, and excluded reads lacking a unique V-gene family. To address suspected cross-contamination and a sequencing artifact, a later analysis removed roughly 640 highly shared, low-generation-probability nucleotide sequences. A later analysis calculated a clonal expansion index for each public chain from normalized within-repertoire ranks of inferred template counts. A later analysis computed generation probabilities with a VDJ recombination model fitted to out-of-frame rearrangements, and checked the results against IGoR. Hypergeometric tests were used in a later analysis to score TCR-TCR, TCR-HLA and TCR-CMV co-occurrence, with a repertoire-size bias correction applied to the TCR pairs. To estimate false discovery rates, a later analysis permuted the HLA or CMV assignments 20 times. In a later analysis, co-occurring TCRs were grouped using DBSCAN, with TCRdist sequence similarity added in when clustering inside HLA-allele-positive subsets. For co-occurrence clustering, repertoires with fewer than 30,000 or more than 120,000 public chains were excluded, along with roughly 5 repertoires with anomalous nucleotide sharing. TCRdb obtained this table from immuneACCESS and retained in-frame rearrangements with V and J assigned. These tables miss some clones; where compared with another copy, unresolved V genes account for less than half of the shortfall, and the remainder is unexplained. From that table come the V and J calls and clone size; the DNA was used to work out D and trimming. The sample data list 200,000 to 250,000 clones, and approximately 80% of these were observed just once. Over 0.65% of the sample goes to the ten largest clones.

The cohort was made up of about 670 healthy bone marrow donors. All cohort members were sampled while nominally healthy, although unrecorded immune exposures were likely present. The donor tested CMV seronegative and was one of the 352 seronegative cohort members. Each donor provided a peripheral blood sample, and peripheral blood mononuclear cells were used for TCR beta sequencing. The Qiagen DNeasy Blood Extraction Kit was used to extract genomic DNA from the blood cell samples. The receptor was isolated from a boy aged 2-9 years in good health and CMV-seronegative. Input material: PBMCs. The chain was built from TRBV6-5 and TRBJ2-7; 10 central bases correspond to TRBD1. This receptor has the CDR3 CASRKRTGGSHEQYF. The nucleotides read TGTGCCAGCAGAAAGCGGACAGGGGGATCTCACGAGCAGTACTTC.